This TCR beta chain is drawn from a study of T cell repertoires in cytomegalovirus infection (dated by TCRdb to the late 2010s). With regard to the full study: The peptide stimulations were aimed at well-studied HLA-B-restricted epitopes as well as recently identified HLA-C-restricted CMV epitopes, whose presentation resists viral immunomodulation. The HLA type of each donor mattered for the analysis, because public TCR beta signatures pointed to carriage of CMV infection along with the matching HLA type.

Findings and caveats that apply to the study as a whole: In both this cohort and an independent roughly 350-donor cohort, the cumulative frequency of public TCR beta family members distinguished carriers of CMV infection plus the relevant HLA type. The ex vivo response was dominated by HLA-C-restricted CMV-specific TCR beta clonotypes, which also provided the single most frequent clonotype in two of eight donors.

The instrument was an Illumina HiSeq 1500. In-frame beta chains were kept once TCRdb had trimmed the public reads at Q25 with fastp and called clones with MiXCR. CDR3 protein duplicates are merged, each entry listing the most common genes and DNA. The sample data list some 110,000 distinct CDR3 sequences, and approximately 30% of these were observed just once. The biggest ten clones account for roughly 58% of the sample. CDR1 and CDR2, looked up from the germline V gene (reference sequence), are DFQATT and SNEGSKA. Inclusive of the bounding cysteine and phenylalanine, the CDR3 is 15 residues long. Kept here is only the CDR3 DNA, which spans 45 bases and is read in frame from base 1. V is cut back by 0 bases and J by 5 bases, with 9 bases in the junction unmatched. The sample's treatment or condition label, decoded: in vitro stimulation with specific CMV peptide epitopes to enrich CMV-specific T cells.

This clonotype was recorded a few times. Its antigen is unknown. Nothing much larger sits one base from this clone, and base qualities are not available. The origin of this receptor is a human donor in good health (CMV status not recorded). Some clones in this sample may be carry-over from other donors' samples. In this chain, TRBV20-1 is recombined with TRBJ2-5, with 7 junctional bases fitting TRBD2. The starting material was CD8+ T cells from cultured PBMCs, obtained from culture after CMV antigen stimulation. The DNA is TGCAGTGCTAGAGATGGGAGGGGACCCCAGGAGACCCAGTACTTC. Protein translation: CSARDGRGPQETQYF.